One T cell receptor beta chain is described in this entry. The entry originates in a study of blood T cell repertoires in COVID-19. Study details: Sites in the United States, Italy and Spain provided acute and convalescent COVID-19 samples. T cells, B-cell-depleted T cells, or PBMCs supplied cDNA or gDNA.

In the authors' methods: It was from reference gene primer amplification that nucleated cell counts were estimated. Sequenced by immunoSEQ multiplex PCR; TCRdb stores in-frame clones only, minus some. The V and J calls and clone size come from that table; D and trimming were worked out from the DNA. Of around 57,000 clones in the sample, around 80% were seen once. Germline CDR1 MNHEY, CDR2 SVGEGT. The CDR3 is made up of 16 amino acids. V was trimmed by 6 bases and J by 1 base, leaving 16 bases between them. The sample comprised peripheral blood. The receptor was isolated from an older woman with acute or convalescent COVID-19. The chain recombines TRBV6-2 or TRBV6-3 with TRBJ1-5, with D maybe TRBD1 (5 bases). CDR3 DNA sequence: TGTGCCAGCAGCCGCGACCTCGCAGGGAGCAATCAGCCCCAGCATTTT. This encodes CASSRDLAGSNQPQHF.